The 14 T cell receptor beta chains below all came from one sample that was sequenced in a study of T cell responses to AZD1222 COVID-19 vaccine. This table comes from immunoSEQ multiplex PCR, and its TCRdb copy is limited to in-frame clones, with some not included. The sample has fewer than 120,000 clones, about 90% seen once. Sequenced here: peripheral blood, sampled 28 days after the second AZD1222 dose. The origin of the receptors is an adult who received the AZD1222 COVID-19 vaccine.

The gene calls are TRBV6-5 and TRBJ2-7; 10 bases are a match to TRBD1. This CDR3 has 14 residues. Unmatched junction bases numbered 7, after V lost 5 bases and J lost 6 bases. Germline-derived CDR1 and CDR2 are MNHEY and SVGAGI. The CDR3 spells CASSHRTGGGEQYF. As DNA, the CDR3 is TGTGCCAGCAGTCACCGGACAGGGGGAGGCGAGCAGTACTTC.

V is TRBV5-1 and J is TRBJ2-7; D is undetermined. V lost 5 bases, J lost 3 bases, and 9 bases lay in between. CDR1 SGHRS and CDR2 YFSETQ come from the germline V gene. The CDR3 is 12 residues long. CDR3 sequence: CASRFQDYEQYF. The CDR3 DNA sequence: TGCGCCAGCAGGTTTCAGGACTACGAGCAGTACTTC.

The J gene is TRBJ2-7, the V gene TRBV30; D not certain. This CDR3 is built from 14 residues. V lost 2 bases and J 1 base, leaving 12 bases between the germline ends. Germline V gene data show CDR1 as GTSNPN and CDR2 as SVGIG (reference sequence). CDR3 nucleotide sequence: TGTGCCTGGAGTAATGAGGTGATTTCCTACGAGCAGTACTTC. This translates into CAWSNEVISYEQYF. The complete variable domain, with remaining parts taken from reference TRBV30 and TRBJ2-7, reads SQTIHQWPATLVQPVGSPLSLECTVEGTSNPNLYWYRQAAGRGLQLLFYSVGIGQISSEVPQNLSASRPQDRQFILSSKKLLLSDSGFYLCAWSNEVISYEQYFGPGTRLTVT.

This sequence joins TRBV2 and TRBJ1-5, with 9 positions matching TRBD1. J was trimmed by 6 bases and V by 6 bases; bases with no gene match: 6. The CDR3 contains 14 residues. The V gene's germline CDR1 is SNHLY and CDR2 FYNNEI. CDR3 sequence reads: CASRGDRGGQPQHF. Written as DNA, the CDR3 is TGTGCCAGCAGGGGAGACAGGGGGGGTCAGCCCCAGCATTTT.

The chain uses TRBV4-1 and TRBJ2-5; 7 bases are a match to TRBD2. The CDR3 spans 16 residues. Trimming cost V 4 bases and J 2 bases; bases outside gene matches: 10. Germline V lookup: CDR1 MGHRA, CDR2 YSYEKL. The CDR3 DNA sequence: TGCGCCAGCAGCCCTCGAGCTGGGGGGGTACAAGAGACCCAGTACTTC. Translated: CASSPRAGGVQETQYF.

The V call is TRBV5-5, the J call TRBJ2-7, with D possibly being TRBD1 (6 bases). The germline V gene has CDR1 SGHKS and CDR2 YYEKEE (reference sequence). V was shortened by 2 bases and J by 4 bases, with 13 bases between the two germline ends. The CDR3 spans 14 residues. CDR3 residues: CASSFGGPGYEQYF. The CDR3 nucleotides are TGTGCCAGCAGCTTTGGGGGCCCGGGATACGAGCAGTACTTC.

This sequence joins TRBV27 and TRBJ1-4; D uncertain. The CDR3 is 14 amino acids. Trimming stripped 6 bases from V and 4 bases from J, with 12 bases between. Looked up from germline, CDR1 is MNHEY and CDR2 is SMNVEV (reference sequence). DNA of the CDR3: TGTGCCAGCAGGGCGGGTCGTGGTAATGAAAAACTGTTTTTT. This translates into CASRAGRGNEKLFF.

The V call is TRBV19, the J call TRBJ2-7; TRBD2 is a possible D gene (5 bases). Trimming took off 9 bases at V and 2 bases at J, with 14 bases between the two ends. The CDR3 contains 13 residues. Germline V CDR1 and CDR2: LNHDA, SQIVND (reference sequence). The CDR3 here is CASSRAQTYEQYF. CDR3 bases: TGTGCCAGCTCGAGGGCACAGACCTACGAGCAGTACTTC.

CDR3 DNA: TGTGCCAGCCGACACCGGGACAGGGGTCTTCATTCACCCCTCCACTTT. Amino acid sequence: CASRHRDRGLHSPLHF. This chain uses TRBV2 with TRBJ1-6, with 10 positions matching TRBD1. This CDR3 has 16 residues. V lost 8 bases to trimming and J lost 8 bases; unmatched junction nucleotides: 12. From germline, CDR1 is SNHLY and CDR2 FYNNEI.

The V gene is TRBV20-1, the J gene TRBJ2-5; D gene uncertain. V gave up 3 bases and J gave up 4 bases, with 18 bases separating them. Germline loops: CDR1 DFQATT, CDR2 SNEGSKA (reference sequence). The CDR3 sequence is 15 residues long. CDR3 sequence: CSASPVGQQRETQYF. The DNA for the CDR3 is TGCAGTGCTAGTCCGGTCGGCCAGCAAAGAGAGACCCAGTACTTC.

J is TRBJ1-1 and V is TRBV4-1; D not resolved. Trimming stripped 0 bases from V and 1 base from J, with 9 bases between. The CDR3 has 15 amino acids. CDR1 and CDR2 (germline): MGHRA, YSYEKL. CDR3 bases: TGCGCCAGCAGCCAAGATCGTTTTAAGAACACTGAAGCTTTCTTT. This gives the protein CASSQDRFKNTEAFF.

The chain recombines TRBV19 with TRBJ1-5; the D is unclear. V lost 7 bases and J lost 0, with 10 bases in between. Germline lookup yields CDR1 LNHDA and CDR2 SQIVND (reference sequence). The CDR3 runs 14 residues. The CDR3 protein is CASNVQSSNQPQHF. DNA of the CDR3: TGTGCCAGTAATGTACAGAGTAGCAATCAGCCCCAGCATTTT.

The chain combines TRBV18 with TRBJ1-2; D not resolved. The CDR3 spans 14 residues. V gave up 2 bases and J gave up 2 bases, with 9 bases separating them. Per germline, CDR1 KGHSH and CDR2 LQKENI. CDR3 residues: CASSPAAPNYGYTF. CDR3 nucleotides: TGTGCCAGCTCACCAGCGGCCCCGAACTATGGCTACACCTTC.

The V gene is TRBV11-2, the J gene TRBJ1-2; perhaps TRBD1 as D (6 bases). CDR1 SGHAT and CDR2 FQNNGV come from the germline V gene. This CDR3 is built from 15 residues. V lost 2 bases to trimming and J lost 7 bases, with 17 bases between them. This CDR3 reads CASSLTSGGASGYTF. The CDR3 nucleotides read TGTGCCAGCAGCTTAACTTCTGGGGGCGCGAGTGGCTACACCTTC.